Following are 22 T cell receptor beta chains from one sample sequenced in a study of cytomegalovirus exposure and HLA in healthy donors. The assay was immunoSEQ multiplex PCR, and TCRdb's table has in-frame clones only and misses some. The top ten clones hold roughly 2% of a sample with about 74,000 clones, 94% of them seen once. Source material: PBMCs. The receptors were sampled from a woman younger than 30 in good health and CMV-seropositive.

This clone was seen only once. The chain carries TRBV29-1 and TRBJ1-2; no firm D call. Germline assignment: CDR1 SQVTM and CDR2 ANQGSEA. Trimming cost V 4 bases and J 2 bases, with 14 bases left between them. The CDR3 is 14 amino acids. CDR3 sequence (DNA): TGCAGCGTTGGGGCAAGGGAGCTGAACTATGGCTACACCTTC. Residues: CSVGARELNYGYTF.

The chain carries TRBV9 and TRBJ2-3, with a possible D match to TRBD1 (5 bases). The length of the CDR3 is 17 residues. Trimming shortened V by 0 bases and J by 1 base, and 15 bases separated the two germline ends. CDR1 is SGDLS, CDR2 YYNGEE, per germline. DNA of the CDR3: TGTGCCAGCAGCGTAGCCTTTCAGGGTATGCGCACAGATACGCAGTATTTT. Encoded protein: CASSVAFQGMRTDTQYF.

The V call is TRBV4-2, the J call TRBJ2-7, with TRBD2 matching over 10 bases. There are 17 residues in the CDR3. V shed 0 bases and J 0 bases; nucleotides not matched to a gene: 5. The germline V gene has CDR1 LGHNA and CDR2 YNFKEQ. As DNA, the CDR3 is TGTGCCAGCAGCCAAGAACCTTCTAGCGGGAGCTCCTACGAGCAGTACTTC. The encoded protein is CASSQEPSSGSSYEQYF.

The chain carries TRBV4-1 and TRBJ2-5, with TRBD1 identical over 11 bases. Trimming took 4 bases from V and 4 from J; bases not matched to a gene: 5. The germline V gene has CDR1 MGHRA and CDR2 YSYEKL. The CDR3 length is 15 residues. CDR3 DNA sequence: TGCGCCAGCAGCCTAGGACAGGGGGCCCTAGAGACCCAGTACTTC. This gives the protein CASSLGQGALETQYF.

The rearrangement joins TRBV6-4 to TRBJ2-3; TRBD2 matches at 8 bases. Germline V gives CDR1 MRHNA, CDR2 SNTAGT. CDR3 size: 15 residues. V lost 4 bases to trimming and J lost 0 bases; unmatched junction nucleotides: 3. The CDR3 sequence: CASSASGQSTDTQYF. Here the CDR3 DNA reads TGTGCCAGCAGTGCTAGCGGGCAGAGCACAGATACGCAGTATTTT.

The rearrangement uses TRBV23-1 and TRBJ1-1; D possibly corresponds to TRBD1 (5 bases). TRBV23-1 is sorted into the ORF group, with uncertain function. This CDR3 is 16 amino acids long. The V and J ends lost 7 bases and 1 base respectively, with 19 bases between them. CDR3 region: CASIDLPRGGNTEAFF. CDR3 nucleotides: TGCGCCAGCATAGACCTACCGAGGGGAGGGAACACTGAAGCTTTCTTT.

The chain combines TRBV5-1 with TRBJ1-1; the D gene is possibly TRBD1 (6 bases). CDR1 and CDR2 (germline): SGHRS, YFSETQ. V lost 3 bases and J lost 2, with 17 bases in between. This CDR3 comprises 16 residues. The DNA for the CDR3 is TGCGCCAGCAGCTGGAAAAGGGGGTATGGTAACACTGAAGCTTTCTTT. Amino acids: CASSWKRGYGNTEAFF.

J is TRBJ2-1 and V is TRBV19; 7 bases map to TRBD1. The germline V gene encodes CDR1 LNHDA and CDR2 SQIVND (reference sequence). The length of the CDR3 is 14 residues. V shed 3 bases and J 7 bases; nucleotides not matched to a gene: 6. The CDR3 region has the DNA TGTGCCAGTAGTATCAAACAGGGGCGGAATGAGCAGTTCTTC. Translating gives CASSIKQGRNEQFF.

The V call is TRBV5-1, the J call TRBJ2-7; the D gene is possibly TRBD2 (5 bases). V lost 6 bases and J 0 bases, leaving 16 bases between the germline ends. Per germline, CDR1 SGHRS and CDR2 YFSETQ. This CDR3 is built from 15 residues. The CDR3 coding sequence is TGCGCCAGCAACCCGGCTAGCTCCAGCTCCTACGAGCAGTACTTC. Amino acid sequence: CASNPASSSSYEQYF.

The rearrangement uses TRBV30 and TRBJ1-1, with 9 positions matching TRBD1. Germline values: CDR1 GTSNPN, CDR2 SVGIG (reference sequence). The CDR3 has 14 residues. After removal of 8 bases from V and 4 bases from J, the junction contained 11 bases not matched to a gene. CDR3 sequence (DNA): TGTGCCGGAACAGGGGGCGCGGGTAGCACTGAAGCTTTCTTT. Translating it yields CAGTGGAGSTEAFF.

The chain combines TRBV6-5 with TRBJ1-5; D is ambiguous. Deletions cut 4 bases from V and 4 bases from J, with 8 bases between. CDR1 is MNHEY and CDR2 is SVGAGI in the germline V gene. The CDR3 is made up of 13 amino acids. The CDR3 nucleotides read TGTGCCAGCAGTTCGGGGAGTAATCAGCCCCAGCATTTT. Translation gives CASSSGSNQPQHF.

This clone was found once. V gene TRBV5-8 combines with J gene TRBJ2-7; 8 bases are a match to TRBD1. V dropped 4 bases and J dropped 0; count of bases not matched to a gene: 9. The CDR3 runs to 16 residues. Germline V gene data show CDR1 as SGHTS and CDR2 as YDEGEE. This CDR3 reads CASSQPGGPNSYEQYF. The DNA of the CDR3 is TGTGCCAGCAGCCAACCAGGGGGCCCAAACTCCTACGAGCAGTACTTC.

The chain combines TRBV7-9 with TRBJ2-2; no clear D. Germline-derived CDR1 and CDR2 are SEHNR and FQNEAQ (reference sequence). This CDR3 region has 13 residues. Trimming stripped 8 bases from V and 7 bases from J, with 14 bases between. CDR3 bases: TGTGCCAGCGCCCTAGGAGACGGCGGGGAGCTGTTTTTT. Translation gives CASALGDGGELFF. The full variable domain, completed using reference TRBV7-9 and TRBJ2-2, is DTGVSQNPRHKITKRGQNVTFRCDPISEHNRLYWYRQTLGQGPEFLTYFQNEAQLEKSRLLSDRFSAERPKGSFSTLEIQRTEQGDSAMYLCASALGDGGELFFGEGSRLTVL.

The chain recombines TRBV2 with TRBJ2-3; D might be TRBD2 (6 bases). The CDR3 length is 15 residues. Trimming left V 6 bases short and J 1 base short, with 14 bases between. Looked up from germline, CDR1 is SNHLY and CDR2 is FYNNEI. This chain's CDR3 is CASRPTRLGTDTQYF. CDR3 in DNA: TGTGCCAGCAGGCCCACTAGACTAGGCACAGATACGCAGTATTTT.

The V call is TRBV5-5, the J call TRBJ2-7, with D perhaps matching TRBD2 (5 bases). Trimming pared 4 bases from V and 6 bases from J, leaving 14 bases between. The germline V gene encodes CDR1 SGHKS and CDR2 YYEKEE (reference sequence). The CDR3 is 13 amino acids. CDR3 amino acids: CASSRGSRGEQYF. The CDR3 nucleotides are TGTGCCAGCAGCCGGGGATCCAGAGGCGAGCAGTACTTC.

V and J are TRBV6-1 and TRBJ1-4, with 9 nucleotides matching TRBD1. V trimming: 1 base; J trimming: 3 bases; junction bases outside the gene matches: 9. CDR3 length: 18 residues. Germline V CDR1 and CDR2: MNHNS, SASEGT. The CDR3, as DNA: TGTGCCAGCAGTGAAGAAATAAGAAACAGGGGGCCTAATGAAAAACTGTTTTTT. The encoded protein is CASSEEIRNRGPNEKLFF.

The chain carries TRBV2 and TRBJ2-2; maybe TRBD1 (5 bases). Trimming pared 2 bases from V and 2 bases from J, leaving 6 bases between. The CDR3 has 14 amino acids. Germline-derived CDR1 and CDR2 are SNHLY and FYNNEI. CDR3 nucleotide sequence: TGTGCCAGCAGTGAACAGGGTAACACCGGGGAGCTGTTTTTT. Translated, it gives CASSEQGNTGELFF. Together with reference TRBV2 and TRBJ2-2, the CDR3 gives the full variable domain: EPEVTQTPSHQVTQMGQEVILRCVPISNHLYFYWYRQILGQKVEFLVSFYNNEISEKSEIFDDQFSVERPDGSNFTLKIRSTKLEDSAMYFCASSEQGNTGELFFGEGSRLTVL.

The V call is TRBV19, the J call TRBJ1-4, with D tentatively TRBD1 (6 bases). V dropped 9 bases and J dropped 0 bases, with 14 bases sitting between them. Germline V gives CDR1 LNHDA, CDR2 SQIVND (reference sequence). There are 15 residues in the CDR3. The CDR3 loop is CASRWTDTTNEKLFF. CDR3 sequence (DNA): TGTGCCAGCCGGTGGACAGACACAACTAATGAAAAACTGTTTTTT.

This chain connects TRBV6-4 to TRBJ2-1; 14 bases match TRBD2. CDR3 size: 16 residues. The V and J ends lost 5 bases and 6 bases, in that order; junction bases with no gene match: 6. Looked up from germline, CDR1 is MRHNA and CDR2 is SNTAGT. In DNA form, the CDR3 reads TGTGCCAGCAGTCAGACTAGCGGGGGGGGGAGCAATGAGCAGTTCTTC. It specifies CASSQTSGGGSNEQFF.

The chain is built from TRBV11-2 and TRBJ1-5, with D perhaps TRBD1 (5 bases). Germline V gene data show CDR1 as SGHAT and CDR2 as FQNNGV. The CDR3 has 15 amino acids. The V end was cut by 3 bases, the J end by 2 bases, with 11 bases between. Here the CDR3 DNA reads TGTGCCAGCAGCTTGGGGGGTGGTGGCAATCAGCCCCAGCATTTT. Translation gives CASSLGGGGNQPQHF.

The chain recombines TRBV10-3 with TRBJ1-1; 8 nucleotides match TRBD1. The junction had 6 bases not matched to a gene; V was cut back by 5 bases and J by 1 base. CDR3 length: 15 amino acids. Per germline, CDR1 ENHRY and CDR2 SYGVKD. CDR3 amino acids: CAISLMTGENTEAFF. The CDR3 nucleotides are TGTGCCATCAGTTTAATGACAGGGGAGAACACTGAAGCTTTCTTT.

This clone was counted once. This rearrangement joins TRBV7-2 to TRBJ1-1, with D hard to call. The CDR3 loop spans 14 amino acids. Germline V CDR1 and CDR2: SGHTA, FQGNSA. Trimming took 5 bases from V and 1 from J, leaving 11 bases between them. CDR3 protein: CASSKPPGNTEAFF. The CDR3 DNA sequence: TGTGCCAGCAGCAAACCCCCAGGGAACACTGAAGCTTTCTTT.